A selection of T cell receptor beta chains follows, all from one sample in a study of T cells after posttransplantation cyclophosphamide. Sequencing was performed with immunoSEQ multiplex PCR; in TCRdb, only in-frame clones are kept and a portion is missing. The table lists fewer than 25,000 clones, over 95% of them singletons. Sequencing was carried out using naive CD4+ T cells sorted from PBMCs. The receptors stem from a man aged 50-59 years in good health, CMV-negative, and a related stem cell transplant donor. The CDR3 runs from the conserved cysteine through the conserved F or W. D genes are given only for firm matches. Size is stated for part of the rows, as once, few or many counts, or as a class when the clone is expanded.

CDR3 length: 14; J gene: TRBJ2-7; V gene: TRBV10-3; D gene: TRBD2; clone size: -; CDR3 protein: CAISESGGFGKQYF; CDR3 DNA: TGTGCCATCAGTGAGTCGGGGGGGTTCGGGAAGCAGTACTTC
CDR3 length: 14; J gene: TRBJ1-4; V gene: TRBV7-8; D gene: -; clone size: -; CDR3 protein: CASSFWGGGEKLFF; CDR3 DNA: TGTGCCAGCAGCTTTTGGGGGGGTGGAGAAAAACTGTTTTTT
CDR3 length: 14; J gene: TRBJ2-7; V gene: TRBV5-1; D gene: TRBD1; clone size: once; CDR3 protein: CASSTGTGWNEQYF; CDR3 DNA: TGCGCCAGCTCCACCGGGACAGGGTGGAACGAGCAGTACTTC
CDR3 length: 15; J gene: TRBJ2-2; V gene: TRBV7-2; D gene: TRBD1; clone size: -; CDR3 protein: CASSLIQGGTGELFF; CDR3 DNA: TGTGCCAGCAGCTTAATACAGGGGGGCACCGGGGAGCTGTTTTTT
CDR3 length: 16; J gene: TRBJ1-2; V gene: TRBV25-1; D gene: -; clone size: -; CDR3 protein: CASSEYNTGIADGYTF; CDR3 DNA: TGTGCCAGCAGTGAATATAACACAGGGATCGCGGATGGCTACACCTTC
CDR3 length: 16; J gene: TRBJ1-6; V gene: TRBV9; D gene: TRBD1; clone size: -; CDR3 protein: CASSPRDSPYNSPLHF; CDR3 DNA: TGTGCCAGCAGCCCCCGGGACAGCCCCTATAATTCCCCCCTCCACTTT
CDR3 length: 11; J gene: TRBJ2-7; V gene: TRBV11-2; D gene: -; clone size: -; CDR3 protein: CASSLIYEQYF; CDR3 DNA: TGTGCCAGCAGCCTAATTTACGAGCAGTACTTC
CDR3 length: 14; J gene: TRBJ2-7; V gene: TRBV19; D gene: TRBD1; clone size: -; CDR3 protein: CASNQGALYYEQYF; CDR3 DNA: TGTGCCAGTAATCAGGGGGCCCTCTACTACGAGCAGTACTTC
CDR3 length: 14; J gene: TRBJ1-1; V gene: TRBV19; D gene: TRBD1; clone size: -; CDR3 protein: CASSINRGGTEAFF; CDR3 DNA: TGTGCCAGTAGCATCAACAGGGGAGGCACTGAAGCTTTCTTT
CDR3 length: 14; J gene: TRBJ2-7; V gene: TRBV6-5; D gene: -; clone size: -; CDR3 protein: CASSYSRRDYEQYF; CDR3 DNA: TGTGCCAGCAGTTACTCGAGACGGGACTACGAGCAGTACTTC
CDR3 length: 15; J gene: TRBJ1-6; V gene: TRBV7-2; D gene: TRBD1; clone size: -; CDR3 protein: CASSLLTGTVSPLHF; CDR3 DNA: TGTGCCAGCAGCTTACTGACAGGGACGGTATCACCCCTCCACTTT
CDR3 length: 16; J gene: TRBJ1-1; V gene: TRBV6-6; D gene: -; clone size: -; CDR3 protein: CASSPRGAQLNTEAFF; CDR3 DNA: TGTGCCAGCAGTCCTCGAGGCGCTCAACTGAACACTGAAGCTTTCTTT
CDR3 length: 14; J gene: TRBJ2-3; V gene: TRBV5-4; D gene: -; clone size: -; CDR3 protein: CASSLAMRTDTQYF; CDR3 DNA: TGTGCCAGCAGCTTGGCAATGCGAACAGATACGCAGTATTTT
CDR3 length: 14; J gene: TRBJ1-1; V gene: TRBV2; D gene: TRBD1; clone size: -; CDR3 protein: CASIKQGANTEAFF; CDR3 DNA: TGTGCCAGCATTAAACAGGGGGCGAACACTGAAGCTTTCTTT
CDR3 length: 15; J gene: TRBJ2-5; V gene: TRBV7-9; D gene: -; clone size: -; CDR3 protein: CASSGGAGVTETQYF; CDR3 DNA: TGTGCCAGCAGCGGGGGGGCCGGGGTAACAGAGACCCAGTACTTC
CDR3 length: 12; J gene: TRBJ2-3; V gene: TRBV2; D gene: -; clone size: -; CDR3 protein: CASSVSTDTQYF; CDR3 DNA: TGTGCCAGCAGTGTAAGCACAGATACGCAGTATTTT
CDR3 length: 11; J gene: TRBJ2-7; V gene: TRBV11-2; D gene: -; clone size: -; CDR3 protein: CASSPYYEQYF; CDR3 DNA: TGTGCCAGCAGCCCCTACTACGAGCAGTACTTC
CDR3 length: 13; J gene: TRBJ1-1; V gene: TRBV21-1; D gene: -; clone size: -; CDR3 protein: CASSRDKVFEAFF; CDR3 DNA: TGTGCCAGCAGCCGCGACAAGGTCTTTGAAGCTTTCTTT
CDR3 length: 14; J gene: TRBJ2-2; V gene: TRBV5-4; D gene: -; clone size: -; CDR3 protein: CASTRPGNTGELFF; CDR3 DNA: TGTGCCAGCACCCGTCCCGGGAACACCGGGGAGCTGTTTTTT
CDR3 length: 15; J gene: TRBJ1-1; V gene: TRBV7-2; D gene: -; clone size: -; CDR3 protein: CASSLFPGSGTEAFF; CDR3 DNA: TGTGCCAGCAGCTTATTTCCAGGGTCGGGCACTGAAGCTTTCTTT
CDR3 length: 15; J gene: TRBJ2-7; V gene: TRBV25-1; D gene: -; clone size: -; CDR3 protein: CASSKGGANTYEQHF; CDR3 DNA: TGTGCCAGCTCCAAGGGGGGGGCGAACACCTACGAGCAGCACTTC
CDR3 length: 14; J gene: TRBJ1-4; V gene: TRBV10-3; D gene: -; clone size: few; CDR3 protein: CAIGVDRHNEKLFF; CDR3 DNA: TGTGCCATCGGGGTTGACAGGCATAATGAAAAACTGTTTTTT
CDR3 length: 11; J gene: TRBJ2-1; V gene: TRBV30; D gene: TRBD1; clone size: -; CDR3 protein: CAWGGQGALFF; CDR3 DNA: TGTGCCTGGGGAGGTCAGGGGGCTTTGTTCTTC
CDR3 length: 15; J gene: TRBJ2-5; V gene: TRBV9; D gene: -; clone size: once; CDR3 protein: CASSVAGTSEETQYF; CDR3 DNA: TGTGCCAGCAGCGTAGCCGGGACTTCAGAAGAGACCCAGTACTTC
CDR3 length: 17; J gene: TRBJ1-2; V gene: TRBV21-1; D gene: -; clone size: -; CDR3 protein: CASRGTPGSSRDYGYTF; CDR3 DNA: TGTGCCAGCAGGGGAACCCCAGGGTCCTCCCGGGACTATGGCTACACCTTC
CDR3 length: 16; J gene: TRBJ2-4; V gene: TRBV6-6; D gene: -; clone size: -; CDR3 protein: CASSYSSGLAKNIQYF; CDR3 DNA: TGTGCCAGCAGTTACTCGTCAGGGCTAGCCAAAAACATTCAGTACTTC
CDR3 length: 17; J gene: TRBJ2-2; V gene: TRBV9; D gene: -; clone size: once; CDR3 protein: CASSPPWRLWNTGELFF; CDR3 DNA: TGTGCCAGCAGCCCTCCTTGGAGGTTGTGGAACACCGGGGAGCTGTTTTTT
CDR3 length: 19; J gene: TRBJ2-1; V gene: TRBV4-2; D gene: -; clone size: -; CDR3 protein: CASGSQGKTWESSYNEQFF; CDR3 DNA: TGTGCCAGCGGGTCCCAGGGTAAAACGTGGGAAAGCTCCTACAATGAGCAGTTCTTC
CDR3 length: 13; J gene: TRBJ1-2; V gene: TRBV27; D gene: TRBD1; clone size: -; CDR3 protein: CASTARTGYGYTF; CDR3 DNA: TGTGCCAGTACCGCCCGGACAGGATATGGCTACACCTTC
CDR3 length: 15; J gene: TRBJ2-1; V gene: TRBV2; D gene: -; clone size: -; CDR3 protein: CASSGSGSFYNEQFF; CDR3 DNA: TGTGCCAGCAGCGGTAGCGGAAGTTTCTACAATGAGCAGTTCTTC
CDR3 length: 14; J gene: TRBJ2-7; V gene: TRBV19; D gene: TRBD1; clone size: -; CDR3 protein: CASSRTGVSYEQYF; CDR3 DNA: TGTGCCAGTAGTCGGACAGGGGTCTCCTACGAGCAGTACTTC
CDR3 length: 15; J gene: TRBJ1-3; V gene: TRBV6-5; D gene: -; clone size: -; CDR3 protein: CASRDGGSNGNTIYF; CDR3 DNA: TGTGCCAGCAGGGATGGGGGGAGTAACGGAAACACCATATATTTT
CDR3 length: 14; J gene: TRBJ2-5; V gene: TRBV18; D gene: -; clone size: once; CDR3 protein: CASSPPPEGETQYF; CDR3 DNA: TGTGCCAGCTCACCCCCTCCGGAGGGGGAGACCCAGTACTTC
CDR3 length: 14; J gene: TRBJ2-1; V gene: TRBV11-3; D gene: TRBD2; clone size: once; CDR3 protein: CASSGRGGYNEQFF; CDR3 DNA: TGTGCCAGCAGCGGTCGGGGGGGCTACAATGAGCAGTTCTTC
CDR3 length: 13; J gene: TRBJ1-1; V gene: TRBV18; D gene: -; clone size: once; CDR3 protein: CASSQGRNTEAFF; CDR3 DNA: TGTGCCAGCTCCCAGGGGAGGAACACTGAAGCTTTCTTT
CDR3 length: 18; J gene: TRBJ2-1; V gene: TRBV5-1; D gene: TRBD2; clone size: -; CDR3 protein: CASSLGRTSGGRNNEQFF; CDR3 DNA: TGCGCCAGCAGTTTGGGGAGGACTAGCGGGGGCAGGAACAATGAGCAGTTCTTC
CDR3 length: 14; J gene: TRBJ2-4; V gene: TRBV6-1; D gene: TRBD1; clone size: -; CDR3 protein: CASLPTGVGNIQYF; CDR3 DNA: TGTGCCAGCCTCCCTACAGGGGTGGGAAACATTCAGTACTTC
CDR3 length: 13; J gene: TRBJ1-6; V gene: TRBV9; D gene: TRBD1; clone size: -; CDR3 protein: CASSVDRESPLHF; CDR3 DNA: TGTGCCAGCAGCGTGGACAGGGAATCCCCCCTCCACTTT
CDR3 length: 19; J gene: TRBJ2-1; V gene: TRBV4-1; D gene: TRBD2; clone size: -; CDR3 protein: CASSQRSIAGVGSYNEQFF; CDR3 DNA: TGCGCCAGCAGCCAAAGGTCAATAGCGGGAGTGGGTTCCTACAATGAGCAGTTCTTC
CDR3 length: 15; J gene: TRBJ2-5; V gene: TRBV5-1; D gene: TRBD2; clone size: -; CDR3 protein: CASSLGLAFQETQYF; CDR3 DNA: TGCGCCAGCAGCCTGGGACTAGCCTTCCAAGAGACCCAGTACTTC
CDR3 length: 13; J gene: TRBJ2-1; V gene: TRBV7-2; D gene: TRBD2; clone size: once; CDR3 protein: CASRASGGNEQFF; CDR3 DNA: TGTGCCAGCAGGGCTAGCGGGGGTAATGAGCAGTTCTTC
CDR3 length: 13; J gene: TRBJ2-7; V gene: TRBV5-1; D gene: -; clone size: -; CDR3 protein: CASSLDSPYEQYF; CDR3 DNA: TGCGCCAGCAGCTTGGATTCCCCCTACGAGCAGTACTTC
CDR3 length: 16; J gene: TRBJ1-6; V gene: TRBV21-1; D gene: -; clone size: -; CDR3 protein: CASSSLRTVYNSPLHF; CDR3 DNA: TGTGCCAGCAGCTCCCTCCGGACAGTATATAATTCACCCCTCCACTTT
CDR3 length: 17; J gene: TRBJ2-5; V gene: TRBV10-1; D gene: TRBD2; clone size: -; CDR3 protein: CASSEGRLAGRGETQYF; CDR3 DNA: TGCGCCAGCAGTGAGGGGCGACTAGCGGGAAGAGGGGAGACCCAGTACTTC
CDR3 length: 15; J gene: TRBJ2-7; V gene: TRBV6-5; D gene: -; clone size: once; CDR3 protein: CASSSLTGNSYEQYF; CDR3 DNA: TGTGCCAGCAGTAGCCTGACGGGAAACTCCTACGAGCAGTACTTC
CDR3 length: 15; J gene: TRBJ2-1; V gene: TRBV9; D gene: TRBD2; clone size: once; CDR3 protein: CASGLAGTSYNEQFF; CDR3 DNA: TGTGCCAGCGGCCTAGCGGGAACCTCCTACAATGAGCAGTTCTTC
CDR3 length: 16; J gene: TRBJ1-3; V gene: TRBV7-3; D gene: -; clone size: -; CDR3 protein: CASSLTSGGPGNTIYF; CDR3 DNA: TGTGCCAGCAGCTTAACGTCGGGAGGGCCTGGAAACACCATATATTTT
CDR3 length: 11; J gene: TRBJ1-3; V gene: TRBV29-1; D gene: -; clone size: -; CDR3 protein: CSANSGNTIYF; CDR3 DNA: TGCAGCGCCAACTCTGGAAACACCATATATTTT
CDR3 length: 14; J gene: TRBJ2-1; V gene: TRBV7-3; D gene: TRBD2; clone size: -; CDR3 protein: CASSLGGDYNEQFF; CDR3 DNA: TGTGCCAGCAGCTTAGGGGGGGACTACAATGAGCAGTTCTTC
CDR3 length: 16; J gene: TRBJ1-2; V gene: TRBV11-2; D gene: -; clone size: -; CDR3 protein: CASSQIRDNTNYGYTF; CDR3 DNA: TGTGCCAGCAGTCAGATCCGGGATAACACAAACTATGGCTACACCTTC
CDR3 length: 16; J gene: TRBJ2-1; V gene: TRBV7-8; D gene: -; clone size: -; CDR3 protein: CASSSYRGSSYNEQFF; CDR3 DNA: TGTGCCAGCAGCTCTTATCGGGGTAGCTCCTACAATGAGCAGTTCTTC
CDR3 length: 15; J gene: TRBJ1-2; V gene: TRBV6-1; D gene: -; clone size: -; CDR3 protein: CASSERSADRFVYTF; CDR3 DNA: TGTGCCAGCAGTGAAAGGTCGGCGGACAGATTTGTCTACACCTTC
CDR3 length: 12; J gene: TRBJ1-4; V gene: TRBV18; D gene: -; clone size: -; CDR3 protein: CASSRLAEKLFF; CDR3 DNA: TGTGCCAGCTCACGTTTAGCAGAAAAACTGTTTTTT
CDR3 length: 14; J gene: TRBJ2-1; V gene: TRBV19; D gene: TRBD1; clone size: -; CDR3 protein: CARGDREDYNEQFF; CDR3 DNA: TGTGCCAGGGGGGACAGGGAAGATTACAATGAGCAGTTCTTC
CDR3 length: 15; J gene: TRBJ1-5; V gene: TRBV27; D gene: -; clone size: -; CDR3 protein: CASTSSWGPGQPQHF; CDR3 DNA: TGTGCCAGCACCTCCTCGTGGGGGCCAGGTCAGCCCCAGCATTTT
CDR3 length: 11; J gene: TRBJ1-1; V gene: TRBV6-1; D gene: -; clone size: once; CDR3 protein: CASRRTDEAFF; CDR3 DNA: TGTGCCAGCAGAAGGACAGATGAAGCTTTCTTT
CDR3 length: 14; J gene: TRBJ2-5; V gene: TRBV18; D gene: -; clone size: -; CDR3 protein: CASSPVDSQETQYF; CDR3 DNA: TGTGCCAGCTCACCGGTGGACAGCCAAGAGACCCAGTACTTC